This is a list of T cell receptor beta chains from one sample in a study of shared clonotypes between healthy human individuals. Repertoires were generated with immunoSEQ multiplex PCR, while TCRdb's copy carries only in-frame clones and drops some. This sample has roughly 2,000,000 clones; roughly 93% occur once, and the top ten carry under 2%. The specimen sequenced was naive CD8+ T cells from PBMCs. These receptor sequences come from a man aged 18 to 29 in good health. Some clones in this sample may be carry-over from other donors' samples. Both conserved end residues are part of each CDR3. Each record gives: V gene, clone size, CDR3 protein. Clone size is stated in some rows and not others, as once, few, many or a class when expanded.

V: TRBV29-1
size: .
CDR3: CSVATNYGYTF

V: TRBV6-5
size: .
CDR3: CASSRDGQVGYEQYF

V: TRBV10-3
size: .
CDR3: CAISFGTGGHEQYF

V: TRBV7-2
size: .
CDR3: CASSGPGGSYEQYF

V: TRBV7-9
size: once
CDR3: CASSALLAGVVDEQFF

V: TRBV11-2
size: once
CDR3: CASSFWQGVRDEQFF

V: TRBV4-1
size: .
CDR3: CASSRGVDQPQHF

V: TRBV7-9
size: .
CDR3: CASRPISYNEQFF

V: TRBV27
size: .
CDR3: CASSQGDYGYTF

V: TRBV27
size: once
CDR3: CASRRQQGTTEAFF

V: TRBV9
size: .
CDR3: CASSRTGQGRGYTF

V: TRBV18
size: .
CDR3: CASSGTGSTNNEQFF

V: TRBV4-3
size: .
CDR3: CASSQDWGGLQPQHF

V: TRBV11-2
size: once
CDR3: CASSLPGQGAREQYF

V: TRBV7-7
size: .
CDR3: CASSLLPGHIDGNTIYF

V: TRBV6-5
size: once
CDR3: CASSPNPGTHEQYF

V: TRBV7-2
size: once
CDR3: CASSLKAVDYGYTF

V: TRBV2
size: .
CDR3: CASSEASLSLVGGEQYF

V: TRBV29-1
size: .
CDR3: CSVRLGRYYYEQYF

V: TRBV4-3
size: .
CDR3: CASSQADRGTYEQYF

V: TRBV7-9
size: .
CDR3: CASSLQGQPQHF

V: TRBV4-1
size: .
CDR3: CASSQGSTDTQYF

V: TRBV27
size: .
CDR3: CASSLLGAGSVEQYF

V: TRBV10-2
size: .
CDR3: CASGSFSGGGYNEQFF

V: TRBV6-4
size: once
CDR3: CASSPLGLAGTGELFF

V: TRBV7-9
size: .
CDR3: CASSLGTSDYNEQFF

V: TRBV27
size: .
CDR3: CASGWATYGYTF

V: TRBV29-1
size: .
CDR3: CSVYWISEGYTF

V: TRBV7-9
size: .
CDR3: CASSLATGGTEAFF

V: TRBV7-9
size: .
CDR3: CASSPTSGVNTGELFF

V: TRBV11-2
size: .
CDR3: CASSLRAGGPAGELFF

V: TRBV4-3
size: .
CDR3: CASSQVWAGDRNEQFF

V: TRBV9
size: .
CDR3: CASSLRTSGITDTQYF

V: TRBV19
size: .
CDR3: CASSIGTGPGELFF

V: TRBV28
size: .
CDR3: CASSPPRGTEETQYF

V: TRBV6-1
size: .
CDR3: CASSGLPGLFSEAFF

V: TRBV7-6
size: .
CDR3: CASSLGLAGGPQEQYF

V: TRBV27
size: .
CDR3: CASSNLAAKNIQYF

V: TRBV2
size: .
CDR3: CASSLVTGNTEAFF

V: TRBV27
size: .
CDR3: CASSLNKSIGTQYF

V: TRBV5-1
size: .
CDR3: CASSLAYFYEQYF

V: TRBV5-1
size: .
CDR3: CASSLITPAGSGYTF

V: TRBV4-1
size: .
CDR3: CASSQVDAGSYEQYF

V: TRBV10-3
size: .
CDR3: CAISESIFVGGQRGANVLTF

V: TRBV4-1
size: .
CDR3: CASSQDAGLGHYEQYF